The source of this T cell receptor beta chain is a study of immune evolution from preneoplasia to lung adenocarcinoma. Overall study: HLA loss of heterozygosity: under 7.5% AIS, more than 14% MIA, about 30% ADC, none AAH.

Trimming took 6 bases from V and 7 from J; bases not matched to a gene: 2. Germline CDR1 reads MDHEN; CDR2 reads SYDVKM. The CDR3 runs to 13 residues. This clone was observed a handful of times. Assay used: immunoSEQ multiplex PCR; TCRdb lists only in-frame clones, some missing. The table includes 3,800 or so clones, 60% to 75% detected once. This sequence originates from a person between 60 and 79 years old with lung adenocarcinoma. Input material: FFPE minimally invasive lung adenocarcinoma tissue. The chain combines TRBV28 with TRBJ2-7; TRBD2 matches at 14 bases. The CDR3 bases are TGTGCCAGCAGGACTAGCGGGAGGGGAGAGCAGTACTTC. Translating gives CASRTSGRGEQYF.